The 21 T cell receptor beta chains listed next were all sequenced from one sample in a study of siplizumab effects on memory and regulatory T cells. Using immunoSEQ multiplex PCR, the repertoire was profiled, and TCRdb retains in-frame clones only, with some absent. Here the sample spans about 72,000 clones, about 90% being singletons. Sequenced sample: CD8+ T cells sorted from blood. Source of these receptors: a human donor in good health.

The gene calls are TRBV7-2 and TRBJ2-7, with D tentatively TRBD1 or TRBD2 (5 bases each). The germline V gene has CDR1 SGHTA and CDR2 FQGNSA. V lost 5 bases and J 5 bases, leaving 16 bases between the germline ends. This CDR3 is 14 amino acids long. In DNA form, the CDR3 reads TGTGCCAGCAGCCCGGTGGGGCCCGGGAACGAGCAGTACTTC. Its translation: CASSPVGPGNEQYF.

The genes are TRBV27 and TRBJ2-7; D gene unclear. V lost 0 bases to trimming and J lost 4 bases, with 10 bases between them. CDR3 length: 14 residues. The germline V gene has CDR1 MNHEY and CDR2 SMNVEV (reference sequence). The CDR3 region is CASSLSATQYEQYF. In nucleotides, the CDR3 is TGTGCCAGCAGTTTATCGGCTACACAATACGAGCAGTACTTC.

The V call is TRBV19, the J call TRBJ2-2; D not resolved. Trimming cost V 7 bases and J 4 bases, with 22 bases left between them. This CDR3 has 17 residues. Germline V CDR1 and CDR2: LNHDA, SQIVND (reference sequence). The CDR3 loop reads CASTPADGRTGTGELFF. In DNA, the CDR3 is TGTGCCAGTACCCCCGCGGACGGACGGACCGGCACCGGGGAGCTGTTTTTT.

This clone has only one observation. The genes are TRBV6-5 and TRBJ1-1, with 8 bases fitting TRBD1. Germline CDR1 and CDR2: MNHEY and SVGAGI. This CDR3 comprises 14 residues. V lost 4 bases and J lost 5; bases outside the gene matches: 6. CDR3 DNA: TGTGCCAGCAGTTTTACAGGGGGGCGAACTGAAGCTTTCTTT. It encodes CASSFTGGRTEAFF.

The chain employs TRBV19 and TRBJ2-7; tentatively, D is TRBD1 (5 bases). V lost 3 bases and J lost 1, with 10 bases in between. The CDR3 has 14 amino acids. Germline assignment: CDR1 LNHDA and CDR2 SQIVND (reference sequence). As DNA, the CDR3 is TGTGCCAGTAGTATGACAGCGACTTCCTACGAGCAGTACTTC. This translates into CASSMTATSYEQYF.

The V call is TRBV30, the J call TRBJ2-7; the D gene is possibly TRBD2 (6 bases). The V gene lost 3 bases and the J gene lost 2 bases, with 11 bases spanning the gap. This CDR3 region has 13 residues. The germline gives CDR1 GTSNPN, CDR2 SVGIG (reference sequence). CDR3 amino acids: CAWSGGRPYEQYF. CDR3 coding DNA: TGTGCCTGGAGCGGGGGACGGCCCTACGAGCAGTACTTC.

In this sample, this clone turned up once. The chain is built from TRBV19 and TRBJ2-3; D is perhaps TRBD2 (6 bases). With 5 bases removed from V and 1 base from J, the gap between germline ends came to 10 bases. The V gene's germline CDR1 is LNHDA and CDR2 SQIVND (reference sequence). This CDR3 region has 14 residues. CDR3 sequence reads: CASSGLFGTDTQYF. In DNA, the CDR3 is TGTGCCAGTAGTGGACTATTTGGCACAGATACGCAGTATTTT.

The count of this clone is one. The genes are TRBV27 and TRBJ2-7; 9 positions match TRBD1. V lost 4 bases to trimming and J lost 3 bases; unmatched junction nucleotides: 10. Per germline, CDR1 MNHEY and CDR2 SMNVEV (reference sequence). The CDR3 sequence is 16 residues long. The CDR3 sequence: CASSSHRTGVLYEQYF. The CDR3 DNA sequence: TGTGCCAGCAGTTCCCACAGGACAGGGGTCCTCTACGAGCAGTACTTC.

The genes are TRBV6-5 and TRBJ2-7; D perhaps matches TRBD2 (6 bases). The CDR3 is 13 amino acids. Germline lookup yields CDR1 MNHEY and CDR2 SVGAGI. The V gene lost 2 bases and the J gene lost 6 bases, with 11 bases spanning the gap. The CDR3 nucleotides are TGTGCCAGCAGTTACGCGCCGACTAGCGAGCAGTACTTC. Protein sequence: CASSYAPTSEQYF.

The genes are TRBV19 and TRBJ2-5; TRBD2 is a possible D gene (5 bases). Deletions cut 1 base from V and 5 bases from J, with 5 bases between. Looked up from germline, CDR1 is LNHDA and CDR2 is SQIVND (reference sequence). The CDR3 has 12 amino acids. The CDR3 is CASSIGEETQYF. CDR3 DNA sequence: TGTGCCAGTAGTATAGGGGAGGAGACCCAGTACTTC.

The CDR3 region is CASSQYGTYSYGYTF. The CDR3 bases are TGCGCCAGCAGTCAATACGGTACCTATAGCTATGGCTACACCTTC. J is TRBJ1-2 and V is TRBV23-1; D call uncertain. TRBV23-1 is annotated as an ORF whose role is uncertain. The CDR3 length is 15 residues. Trimming stripped 1 base from V and 4 bases from J, with 13 bases between.

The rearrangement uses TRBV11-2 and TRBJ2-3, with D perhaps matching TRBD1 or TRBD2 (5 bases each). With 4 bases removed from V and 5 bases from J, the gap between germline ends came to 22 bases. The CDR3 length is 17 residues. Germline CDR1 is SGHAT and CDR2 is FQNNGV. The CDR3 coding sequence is TGTGCCAGCAGCTCCCATGTCGGACAAACAGAGGGAGATACGCAGTATTTT. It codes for CASSSHVGQTEGDTQYF.

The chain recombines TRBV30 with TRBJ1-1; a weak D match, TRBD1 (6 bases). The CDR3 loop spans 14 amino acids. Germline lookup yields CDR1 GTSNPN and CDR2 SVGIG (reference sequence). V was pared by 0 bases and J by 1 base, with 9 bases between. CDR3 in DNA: TGTGCCTGGAGTGTAGGGGGGGCGAACACTGAAGCTTTCTTT. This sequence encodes CAWSVGGANTEAFF.

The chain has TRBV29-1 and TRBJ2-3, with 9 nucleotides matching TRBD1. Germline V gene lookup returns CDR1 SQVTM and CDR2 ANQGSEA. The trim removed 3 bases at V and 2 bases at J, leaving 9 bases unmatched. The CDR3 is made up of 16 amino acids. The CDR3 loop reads CSVDGSGTGLTDTQYF. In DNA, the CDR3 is TGCAGCGTTGATGGTTCCGGGACAGGGCTCACAGATACGCAGTATTTT.

CDR3 DNA: TGTGCCAGCAGCACCCGGACAGGGGCCACAGTGGATACGCAGTATTTT. It translates to CASSTRTGATVDTQYF. The chain has TRBV7-9 and TRBJ2-3, with 9 bases matching TRBD1. CDR1 is SEHNR, CDR2 FQNEAQ, per germline (reference sequence). The trim removed 5 bases at V and 6 bases at J, leaving 12 bases unmatched. This CDR3 spans 16 amino acids.

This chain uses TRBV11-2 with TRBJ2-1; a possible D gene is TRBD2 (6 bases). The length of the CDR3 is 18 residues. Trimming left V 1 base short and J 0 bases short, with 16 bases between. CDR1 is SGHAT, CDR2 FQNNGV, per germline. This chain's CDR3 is CASSLGGTRFGSYNEQFF. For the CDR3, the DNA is TGTGCCAGCAGCTTAGGGGGGACTCGGTTCGGCTCCTACAATGAGCAGTTCTTC.

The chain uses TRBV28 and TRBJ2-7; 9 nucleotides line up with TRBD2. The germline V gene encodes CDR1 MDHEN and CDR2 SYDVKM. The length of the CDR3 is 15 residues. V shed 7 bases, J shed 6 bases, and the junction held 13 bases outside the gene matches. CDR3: CASTSIAGANGEQYF. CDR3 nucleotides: TGTGCCAGCACCTCGATAGCGGGAGCGAACGGCGAGCAGTACTTC.

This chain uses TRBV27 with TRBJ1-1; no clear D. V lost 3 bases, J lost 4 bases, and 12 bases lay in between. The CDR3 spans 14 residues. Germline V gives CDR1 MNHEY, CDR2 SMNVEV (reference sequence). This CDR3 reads CASSFNTASTEAFF. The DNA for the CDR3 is TGTGCCAGCAGTTTTAACACAGCCAGCACTGAAGCTTTCTTT.

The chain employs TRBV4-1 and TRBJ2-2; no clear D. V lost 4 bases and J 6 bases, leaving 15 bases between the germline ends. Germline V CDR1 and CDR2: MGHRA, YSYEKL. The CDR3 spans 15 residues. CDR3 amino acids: CASSPLLGGAGELFF. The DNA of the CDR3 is TGCGCCAGCAGCCCCCTTTTAGGTGGGGCCGGGGAGCTGTTTTTT.

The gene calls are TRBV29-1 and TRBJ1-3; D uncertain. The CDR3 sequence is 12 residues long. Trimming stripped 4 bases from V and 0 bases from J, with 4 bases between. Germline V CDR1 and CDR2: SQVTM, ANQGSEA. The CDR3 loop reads CSVASSGNTIYF. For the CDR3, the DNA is TGCAGCGTTGCAAGCTCTGGAAACACCATATATTTT.

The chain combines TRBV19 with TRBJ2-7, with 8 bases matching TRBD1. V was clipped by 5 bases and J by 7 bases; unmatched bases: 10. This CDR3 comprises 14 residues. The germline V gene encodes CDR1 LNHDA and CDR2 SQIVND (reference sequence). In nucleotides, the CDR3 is TGTGCCAGTAGTTCCCAGGGGGCGTTGGGGGAGCAGTACTTC. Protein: CASSSQGALGEQYF.